What follows are 25 T cell receptor beta chains derived from one specimen sequenced in a study of T-cell reconstitution after alpha-beta-depleted transplantation in children. Unique molecular identifiers were incorporated during preparation of the TCRbeta library. Using its own MiXCR run on the PCR reads, TCRdb lists one record per CDR3 protein. The table includes about 640,000 distinct CDR3 sequences, 15% to 20% detected once. Sequenced here: PBMCs from the stem cell graft donor, sampled from the stem cell graft. These receptors all stem from a human donor who donated a stem cell graft to a child with acute myeloid leukemia.

This clonotype was counted between two and nine times. The rearrangement joins TRBV7-2 to TRBJ1-1, with 8 bases that match TRBD1. CDR1 is SGHTA and CDR2 is FQGNSA in the germline V gene. V lost 5 bases, J lost 6 bases, and 8 bases stayed unmatched. The CDR3 totals 14 residues. The CDR3 sequence: CASSRQGINAEAFF. For the CDR3, the DNA is TGTGCCAGCAGCCGACAGGGGATAAACGCTGAAGCTTTCTTT.

The chain has TRBV20-1 and TRBJ1-2, with D perhaps TRBD1 (6 bases). Trimming pared 5 bases from V and 0 bases from J, leaving 13 bases between. The germline V gene has CDR1 DFQATT and CDR2 SNEGSKA (reference sequence). CDR3 length: 14 amino acids. The CDR3 here is CSAVKQGANYGYTF. DNA of the CDR3: TGCAGTGCTGTTAAACAGGGAGCTAACTATGGCTACACCTTC.

On this clonotype itself: A read error may be the cause here, since a much bigger clone is one base away. The chain combines TRBV20-1 with TRBJ2-1; a weak D match, TRBD2 (5 bases). Germline CDR1 DFQATT, CDR2 SNEGSKA (reference sequence). This CDR3 is 16 amino acids long. V lost 3 bases and J lost 2, with 17 bases in between. CDR3: CSARGEGVVTYNEQFF. The CDR3 region has the DNA TGCAGTGCTAGGGGAGAGGGAGTCGTTACCTACAATGAGCAGTTCTTC.

This clonotype was seen at least ten times. This chain uses TRBV5-5 with TRBJ2-1; a weak D match, TRBD2 (6 bases). Looked up from germline, CDR1 is SGHKS and CDR2 is YYEKEE (reference sequence). The CDR3 is made up of 13 amino acids. V was cut by 4 bases and J by 4 bases, with 9 bases left in between. The DNA of the CDR3 is TGTGCCAGCAGCCCGGGGGATTACAATGAGCAGTTCTTC. Residues: CASSPGDYNEQFF.

This clonotype occurred a few times. The chain combines TRBV7-8 with TRBJ2-3, with D unclear. Germline V gene sequence: CDR1 SGHVS, CDR2 FQNEAQ. Trimming removed 1 base from V and 6 bases from J, with 11 bases in between. This CDR3 contains 14 residues. CDR3: CASSLGEIADTQYF. CDR3 in DNA: TGTGCCAGCAGCTTAGGAGAGATCGCTGATACGCAGTATTTT.

The V call is TRBV12-3 or TRBV12-4, the J call TRBJ1-5, with no clear D. The CDR3 sequence is 16 residues long. The germline V and J ends were trimmed by 3 bases and 0 bases, with 12 bases remaining between them. CDR3 DNA sequence: TGTGCCAGCAGTTTTGCAGACGGCGCTAGCAATCAGCCCCAGCATTTT. Translating it yields CASSFADGASNQPQHF.

This clonotype has only a few counts. A much more abundant neighbour one base away suggests this may be a read error. The V and J genes are TRBV20-1 and TRBJ1-3; 7 bases map to TRBD1. CDR3 size: 15 residues. CDR1 DFQATT and CDR2 SNEGSKA come from the germline V gene (reference sequence). The J segment lost 0 bases and the V segment lost 0 bases, leaving 2 bases of the junction unmatched. CDR3 in amino acids: CSAREGQISGNTIYF. The CDR3 nucleotides read TGCAGTGCTAGAGAGGGACAGATCTCTGGAAACACCATATATTTT.

This chain joins TRBV5-1 and TRBJ1-1, with D maybe TRBD1 (5 bases). V was pared by 3 bases and J by 1 base, with 10 bases between. Germline V lookup: CDR1 SGHRS, CDR2 YFSETQ. The CDR3 is 14 amino acids. The CDR3 DNA reads as TGCGCCAGCAGCTCCGGGACTTCGAACACTGAAGCTTTCTTT. Translation: CASSSGTSNTEAFF.

In its sample, this clonotype was seen a few times. This chain uses TRBV20-1 with TRBJ2-7; TRBD1 agrees at 7 bases. Germline V gene lookup returns CDR1 DFQATT and CDR2 SNEGSKA (reference sequence). The V segment lost 5 bases and the J segment 0 bases; nucleotides outside the gene matches: 7. This CDR3 has 14 residues. The CDR3 here is CSAAQGTLSYEQYF. The CDR3 DNA follows: TGCAGTGCTGCACAGGGGACCCTCTCCTACGAGCAGTACTTC.

Of note for this clonotype: This sequence may be a read error, since a much larger clone differs from it by one base. The chain has TRBV12-3 or TRBV12-4 and TRBJ1-2, with D possibly matching TRBD1 (6 bases). This CDR3 comprises 15 residues. The DNA of the CDR3 is TGTGCCAGCAGTTTAGCGCCCGGACAGAACTATGGCCACACCTTC. Translation gives CASSLAPGQNYGHTF.

Ten or more counts support this clonotype. The chain joins TRBV7-2 to TRBJ1-1; the D is unclear. Trimming took off 4 bases at V and 0 bases at J, with 9 bases between the two ends. Germline V CDR1 and CDR2: SGHTA, FQGNSA. The CDR3 extends over 14 amino acids. The chain's CDR3 is CASSSFHVNTEAFF. The CDR3 region has the DNA TGTGCCAGCAGCTCCTTTCATGTGAACACTGAAGCTTTCTTT.

Many counts were recorded for this clonotype. This rearrangement joins TRBV20-1 to TRBJ1-4; 7 bases agree with TRBD1. The length of the CDR3 is 16 residues. Trimming cost V 3 bases and J 3 bases; bases outside gene matches: 10. In germline, CDR1 is DFQATT, CDR2 SNEGSKA (reference sequence). The CDR3 loop is CSARNPWDSPNEKLFF. The CDR3 region has the DNA TGCAGTGCTAGGAACCCCTGGGACAGCCCTAATGAAAAACTGTTTTTT.

This clonotype was picked up many times. This chain uses TRBV20-1 with TRBJ2-7; the D gene is possibly TRBD2 (6 bases). The V end lost 5 bases, the J end lost 0 bases, and 17 bases lay between the germline ends. The CDR3 spans 15 residues. Germline lookup yields CDR1 DFQATT and CDR2 SNEGSKA (reference sequence). The CDR3 here is CSAADSSVGSYEQYF. Here the CDR3 DNA reads TGCAGTGCTGCTGACTCTAGCGTCGGCTCCTACGAGCAGTACTTC.

The J gene is TRBJ1-5, the V gene TRBV5-6, with TRBD1 matching 8 bases. Trimming cost V 2 bases and J 6 bases; bases outside gene matches: 4. The CDR3 is 14 residues long. Germline V gene sequence: CDR1 SGHDT, CDR2 YYEEEE. The CDR3 nucleotides read TGTGCCAGCAGCTTCTACAGGGGGGGTCAGCCCCAGCATTTT. Protein: CASSFYRGGQPQHF.

The chain couples TRBV9 to TRBJ2-4, with unresolved D. The V gene's germline CDR1 is SGDLS and CDR2 YYNGEE. The ends were cut back, 4 bases at V and 1 base at J, with 12 bases in the middle. The CDR3 is 15 residues long. The CDR3 protein is CASSPSTGAKNIQYF. CDR3 DNA sequence: TGTGCCAGCAGCCCCTCAACCGGGGCCAAAAACATTCAGTACTTC. Full variable domain (rest looked up from reference TRBV9 and TRBJ2-4): DSGVTQTPKHLITATGQRVTLRCSPRSGDLSVYWYQQSLDQGLQFLIQYYNGEERAKGNILERFSAQQFPDLHSELNLSSLELGDSALYFCASSPSTGAKNIQYFGAGTRLSVL.

The rearrangement links TRBV12-3 or TRBV12-4 to TRBJ2-7; 9 bases match TRBD1. J was trimmed by 1 base and V by 5 bases; bases with no gene match: 9. There are 16 residues in the CDR3. The CDR3 bases are TGTGCCAGCAGTGGACAGGGGATAAAGAGGTCCTACGAGCAGTACTTC. Protein product: CASSGQGIKRSYEQYF.

This clonotype was observed a few times. This chain connects TRBV29-1 to TRBJ1-5; tentative D call: TRBD1 (5 bases). The germline V gene encodes CDR1 SQVTM and CDR2 ANQGSEA. The CDR3 consists of 12 residues. The V and J ends lost 4 bases and 3 bases respectively, with 7 bases between them. The CDR3 DNA follows: TGCAGCGTTGGAGGGGTCAATCAGCCCCAGCATTTT. Protein product: CSVGGVNQPQHF.

This clonotype occurred a few times. The chain combines TRBV21-1 with TRBJ1-4; whether TRBD1, the table's D call, matches the DNA was not checked. TRBV21-1 is shown as a pseudogene. There are 14 residues in the CDR3. Here the CDR3 reads CAIRQGKEDEKLFF. The CDR3 DNA is TGTGCCATCCGACAGGGAAAGGAGGATGAAAAACTGTTTTTT.

This clonotype has just a few counts. V and J are TRBV6-2 or TRBV6-3 and TRBJ1-6; D might be TRBD1 (5 bases). CDR3 length: 14 amino acids. Trimming took off 6 bases at V and 16 bases at J, with 22 bases between the two ends. Germline loops: CDR1 MNHEY, CDR2 SVGEGT. Here the CDR3 DNA reads TGTGCCAGCAGAAAGGGAAGAGACAGAATCGGACTCCACTTT. This codes for CASRKGRDRIGLHF.

The J gene is TRBJ2-7, the V gene TRBV7-2; D unclear. Germline assignment: CDR1 SGHTA and CDR2 FQGNSA. The V end was cut by 3 bases, the J end by 0 bases, with 9 bases between. CDR3 length: 14 residues. CDR3 DNA: TGTGCCAGCAGCTTTGGGCGACGCTCCTACGAGCAGTACTTC. Translating gives CASSFGRRSYEQYF.

With respect to this clonotype: Possible read error: a much larger clone is one base away. V is TRBV6-4 and J is TRBJ2-5, with D possibly being TRBD2 (6 bases). The V end was cut by 0 bases, the J end by 4 bases, with 12 bases between. The CDR3 totals 15 residues. Germline lookup yields CDR1 MRHNA and CDR2 SNTAGT. CDR3 nucleotides: TGTGCCAGCAGTGACTCGCCGGGGGTGGCAGAGACCCAGTACTTC. Protein: CASSDSPGVAETQYF.

This clonotype showed up many times. The V call is TRBV12-3 or TRBV12-4, the J call TRBJ2-1; 7 nucleotides line up with TRBD2. J was trimmed by 2 bases and V by 3 bases; bases with no gene match: 4. The CDR3 is 15 residues long. Written as DNA, the CDR3 is TGTGCCAGCAGTTTGGGGGGGAACACCTACAATGAGCAGTTCTTC. It yields the protein CASSLGGNTYNEQFF.

This CDR3 reads CSVESPRDRISETQYF. CDR3 bases: TGCAGCGTCGAGAGCCCCCGGGACAGGATTTCGGAGACCCAGTACTTC. The chain combines TRBV29-1 with TRBJ2-5, with 8 nucleotides matching TRBD1. Per germline, CDR1 SQVTM and CDR2 ANQGSEA. The V gene end was trimmed by 6 bases and the J gene end by 5 bases; junction bases not matched to a gene: 17. The CDR3 consists of 16 residues.

The chain uses TRBV7-2 and TRBJ2-7; D remains ambiguous. Trimming cost V 5 bases and J 2 bases, with 13 bases left between them. Germline V gene data show CDR1 as SGHTA and CDR2 as FQGNSA. The CDR3 extends over 14 amino acids. In DNA, the CDR3 is TGTGCCAGCAGCCTGAGCCTGAGCCCCTACGAGCAGTACTTC. Translating gives CASSLSLSPYEQYF.

V usage is TRBV5-1 and J usage is TRBJ2-5; 7 bases match TRBD1. In germline, CDR1 is SGHRS, CDR2 YFSETQ. The J segment lost 5 bases and the V segment lost 1 base, leaving 8 bases of the junction unmatched. The length of the CDR3 is 15 residues. CDR3: CASSLIQGRRETQYF. CDR3 in DNA: TGCGCCAGCAGCTTGATACAGGGGAGACGGGAGACCCAGTACTTC.